One and the same sample provided the 3 T cell receptor beta chains below, sequenced in a study of blood T cell repertoires in COVID-19. Data came from immunoSEQ multiplex PCR; TCRdb stores just in-frame clones and leaves some out. The data show about 270,000 clones, around 90% seen once. Material for sequencing was PBMCs or T cells enriched from blood (not recorded which). These receptors originate from a man aged 40-50 years who had been exposed to COVID-19.

This clone was detected only once. The J gene is TRBJ1-3, the V gene TRBV7-3; 7 positions agree with TRBD1. The V and J ends lost 5 bases and 2 bases, in that order; junction bases with no gene match: 3. Germline V gives CDR1 SGHTA, CDR2 FQGTGA. The CDR3 has 14 amino acids. The CDR3 protein is CASSPGGPGNTIYF. CDR3 sequence (DNA): TGTGCCAGCAGCCCAGGGGGACCTGGAAACACCATATATTTT. Supplemented by reference TRBV7-3 and TRBJ1-3, the full variable domain reads GAGVSQTPSNKVTEKGKYVELRCDPISGHTALYWYRQSLGQGPEFLIYFQGTGAADDSGLPNDRFFAVRPEGSVSTLKIQRTERGDSAVYLCASSPGGPGNTIYFGEGSWLTVV.

The chain carries TRBV2 and TRBJ1-2, with D possibly TRBD1 on 6 matching bases. This CDR3 region has 13 residues. Germline CDR1 is SNHLY and CDR2 is FYNNEI. The V end lost 5 bases, the J end lost 2 bases, and 9 bases lay between the germline ends. The CDR3 protein is CASSFTGNYGYTF. DNA of the CDR3: TGTGCCAGCAGTTTTACAGGGAACTATGGCTACACCTTC.

The chain combines TRBV19 with TRBJ1-1, with 8 bases that match TRBD1. V dropped 11 bases and J dropped 6; count of bases not matched to a gene: 11. The V gene's germline CDR1 is LNHDA and CDR2 SQIVND (reference sequence). The CDR3 sequence is 13 residues long. The CDR3 here is CAAGQGLRAEAFF. CDR3 bases: TGTGCCGCCGGACAGGGACTTCGTGCTGAAGCTTTCTTT.